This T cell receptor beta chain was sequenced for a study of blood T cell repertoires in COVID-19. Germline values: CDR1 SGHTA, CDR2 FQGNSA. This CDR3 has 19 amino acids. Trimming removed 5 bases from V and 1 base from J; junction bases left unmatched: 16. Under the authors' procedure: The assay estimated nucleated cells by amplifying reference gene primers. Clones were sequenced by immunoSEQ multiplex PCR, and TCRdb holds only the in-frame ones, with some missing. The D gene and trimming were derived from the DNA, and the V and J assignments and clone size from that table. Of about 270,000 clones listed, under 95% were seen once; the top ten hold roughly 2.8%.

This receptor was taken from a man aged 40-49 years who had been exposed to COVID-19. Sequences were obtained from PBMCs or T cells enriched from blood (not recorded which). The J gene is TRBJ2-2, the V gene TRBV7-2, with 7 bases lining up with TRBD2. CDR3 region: CASSQRSPASGGNTGELFF. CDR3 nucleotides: TGTGCCAGCAGCCAAAGGTCCCCTGCTAGCGGAGGGAACACCGGGGAGCTGTTTTTT.